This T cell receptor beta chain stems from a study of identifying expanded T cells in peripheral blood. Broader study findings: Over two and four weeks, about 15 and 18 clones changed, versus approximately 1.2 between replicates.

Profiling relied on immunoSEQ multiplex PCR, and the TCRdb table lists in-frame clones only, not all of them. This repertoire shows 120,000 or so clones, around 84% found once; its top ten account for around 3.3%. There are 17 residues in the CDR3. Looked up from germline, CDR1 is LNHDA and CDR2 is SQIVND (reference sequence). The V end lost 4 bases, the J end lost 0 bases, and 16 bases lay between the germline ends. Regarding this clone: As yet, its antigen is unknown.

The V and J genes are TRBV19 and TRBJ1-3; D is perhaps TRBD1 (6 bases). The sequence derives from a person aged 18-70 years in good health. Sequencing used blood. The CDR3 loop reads CASSTRQALISGNTIYF. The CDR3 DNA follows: TGTGCCAGTAGTACTAGACAGGCGCTTATCTCTGGAAACACCATATATTTT.